This entry describes one TCR beta chain. The sample has other DNA sequences that encode this CDR3 too. These data are taken from a study of blood T cell repertoires in COVID-19. As for the study in general: T cells, B-cell-depleted T cells, or PBMCs provided the cDNA or gDNA that served as material.

CDR3 length: 12 residues. V lost 1 base and J 2 bases, leaving 2 bases between the germline ends. In germline, CDR1 is MDHEN, CDR2 SYDVKM. The assay was immunoSEQ multiplex PCR, and TCRdb's table has in-frame clones only and misses some. The profile covers fewer than 250,000 clones, with roughly nine tenths appearing a single time and around 1.1% taken by the ten largest. Sequenced: peripheral blood. V and J are TRBV28 and TRBJ1-2, with D unclear. The receptor comes from a man aged 25-40 years with acute or convalescent COVID-19. The CDR3 DNA sequence: TGTGCCAGCAGTTTATCAAACTATGGCTACACCTTC. Amino acids: CASSLSNYGYTF.